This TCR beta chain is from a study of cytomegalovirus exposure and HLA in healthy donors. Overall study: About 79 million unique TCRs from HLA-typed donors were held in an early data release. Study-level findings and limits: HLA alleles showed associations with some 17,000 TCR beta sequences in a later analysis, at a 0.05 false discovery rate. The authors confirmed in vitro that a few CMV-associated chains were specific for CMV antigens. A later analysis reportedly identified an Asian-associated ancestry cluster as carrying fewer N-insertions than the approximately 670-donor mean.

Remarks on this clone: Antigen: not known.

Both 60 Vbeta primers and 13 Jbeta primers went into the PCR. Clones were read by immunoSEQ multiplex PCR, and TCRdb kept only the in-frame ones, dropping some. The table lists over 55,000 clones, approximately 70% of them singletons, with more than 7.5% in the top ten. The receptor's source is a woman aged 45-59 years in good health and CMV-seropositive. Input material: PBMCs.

The CDR3 loop reads CASRLTGTDYGYTF. The DNA for the CDR3 is TGCGCCAGCAGATTGACAGGGACCGACTATGGCTACACCTTC. This chain joins TRBV5-1 and TRBJ1-2, with 7 bases lining up with TRBD1. Germline V gene lookup returns CDR1 SGHRS and CDR2 YFSETQ. V shed 5 bases, J shed 3 bases, and the junction held 7 bases outside the gene matches. This CDR3 is 14 amino acids long.